A single sample is the source of the 26 T cell receptor beta chains below, sequenced in a study of early T cells in non-severe SARS-CoV-2 infection. Each CDR3 protein gets one entry after TCRdb re-called the 5' RACE reads with MiXCR. Among about 58,000 distinct CDR3 sequences listed, roughly 12% were seen once. Specimen: whole blood. The source of these receptors is an adult who was a healthcare worker with PCR-confirmed SARS-CoV-2 infection or an uninfected control (not recorded which).

This clonotype was seen many times. The rearrangement uses TRBV18 and TRBJ2-1; TRBD1 or TRBD2 may be the D gene (5 bases each). In germline, CDR1 is KGHSH, CDR2 LQKENI. The CDR3 runs 15 residues. V was trimmed by 3 bases and J by 7 bases, leaving 16 bases between them. The CDR3 spells CASSPAAGGQNEQFF. The CDR3, as DNA: TGTGCCAGCTCACCCGCCGCTGGGGGTCAAAATGAGCAGTTCTTC.

This clonotype was counted ten times or more. The chain carries TRBV9 and TRBJ2-5, with TRBD1 matching over 8 bases. V shed 0 bases, J shed 4 bases, and the junction held 8 bases outside the gene matches. CDR3 length: 16 residues. The germline V gene encodes CDR1 SGDLS and CDR2 YYNGEE. CDR3 sequence (DNA): TGTGCCAGCAGCGTAGTAGGCAGGGGGCGGGGAGAGACCCAGTACTTC. The encoded protein is CASSVVGRGRGETQYF.

This clonotype showed up many times. The chain's CDR3 is CSVLWAAGYEQYF. CDR3 sequence (DNA): TGCAGCGTACTTTGGGCAGCCGGGTACGAGCAGTACTTC. The rearrangement uses TRBV29-1 and TRBJ2-7, with D uncertain. The CDR3 extends over 13 amino acids. Per germline, CDR1 SQVTM and CDR2 ANQGSEA. The V and J ends lost 6 bases and 4 bases respectively, with 16 bases between them.

This clonotype has a count of ten or more. The chain uses TRBV29-1 and TRBJ2-1; 7 bases are shared with TRBD2. Germline CDR1 SQVTM, CDR2 ANQGSEA. CDR3 size: 14 residues. J was trimmed by 2 bases and V by 4 bases; bases with no gene match: 5. The CDR3 DNA sequence: TGCAGCGTTGGGGAGGGGCTGACCTACAATGAGCAGTTCTTC. Amino acids: CSVGEGLTYNEQFF.

This clonotype was picked up a small number of times. V and J are TRBV28 and TRBJ2-7; weak D call: TRBD2 (6 bases). Trimming pared 4 bases from V and 5 bases from J, leaving 18 bases between. Germline-derived CDR1 and CDR2 are MDHEN and SYDVKM. The CDR3 loop spans 15 amino acids. The DNA for the CDR3 is TGTGCCAGCAGTTCCGGGACTCAAGAAGGGGACGAGCAGTACTTC. Its protein is CASSSGTQEGDEQYF.

This clonotype has a count of ten or more. V usage is TRBV29-1 and J usage is TRBJ2-7, with a possible D match to TRBD1 (6 bases). The V gene's germline CDR1 is SQVTM and CDR2 ANQGSEA. The V gene lost 4 bases and the J gene lost 6 bases, with 13 bases spanning the gap. The CDR3 runs 12 residues. CDR3 nucleotide sequence: TGCAGCGTTGGGGCAGGGGATTTCGAGCAGTACTTC. Protein sequence: CSVGAGDFEQYF.

This clonotype was observed a few times. The chain employs TRBV10-1 and TRBJ2-2; tentatively, D is TRBD2 (5 bases). Trimming stripped 3 bases from V and 0 bases from J, with 8 bases between. From germline, CDR1 is WNHNN and CDR2 SYGVQD (reference sequence). The CDR3 spans 15 residues. The CDR3 here is CASSEAETNTGELFF. CDR3 coding DNA: TGCGCCAGCAGTGAAGCGGAGACGAACACCGGGGAGCTGTTTTTT.

This clonotype was observed many times. The chain employs TRBV12-3 or TRBV12-4 and TRBJ2-4; the D is unclear. Trimming shortened V by 5 bases and J by 10 bases, and 9 bases separated the two germline ends. The CDR3 length is 11 residues. The CDR3, as DNA: TGTGCCAGCAGTCCTAGTAAGATTCAGTACTTC. Its translation: CASSPSKIQYF.

This clonotype was recorded many times. In DNA form, the CDR3 reads TGCAGTGCTAGACCGAGCGGGAGCGGGACCGGGGAGCTGTTTTTT. Its translation: CSARPSGSGTGELFF. The V gene is TRBV20-1, the J gene TRBJ2-2; 8 nucleotides match TRBD2. Germline V lookup: CDR1 DFQATT, CDR2 SNEGSKA (reference sequence). J gave up 5 bases and V 2 bases, and 7 bases lay outside the gene matches. The CDR3 extends over 15 amino acids.

This sequence joins TRBV6-1 and TRBJ2-3; D uncertain. Trimming cost V 3 bases and J 5 bases, with 9 bases left between them. Germline loops: CDR1 MNHNS, CDR2 SASEGT. The CDR3 sequence is 13 residues long. This CDR3 is CASSDMSKDTQYF. CDR3 coding DNA: TGTGCCAGCAGTGATATGAGTAAAGATACGCAGTATTTT.

This clonotype was observed many times. The chain combines TRBV28 with TRBJ1-2; 7 bases are shared with TRBD1. This CDR3 spans 15 amino acids. Germline V gene sequence: CDR1 MDHEN, CDR2 SYDVKM. The V gene end was trimmed by 2 bases and the J gene end by 6 bases; junction bases not matched to a gene: 9. The CDR3 spells CASSLPTTGTDGYTF. CDR3 bases: TGTGCCAGCAGTTTACCCACTACCGGGACAGATGGCTACACCTTC.

This clonotype was detected many times. One end of the junction is discordant with germline, which a read error may explain. The rearrangement uses TRBV5-1 and TRBJ2-7; perhaps TRBD1 as D (6 bases). The CDR3 has 12 residues. Germline V lookup: CDR1 SGHRS, CDR2 YFSETQ. CDR3: CASSLQGHEQYF. CDR3 DNA: TGTGCCAGCAGTTTACAGGGACACGAGCAGTACTTC.

The chain couples TRBV6-2 or TRBV6-3 to TRBJ2-4; 11 bases line up with TRBD2. V was pared by 8 bases and J by 4 bases, with 4 bases of the junction left unmatched. This CDR3 comprises 14 residues. Germline CDR1 and CDR2: MNHEY and SVGEGT. DNA of the CDR3: TGTGCCAGCTATTCTAGCGGGAGGAAAAACATTCAGTACTTC. It translates to CASYSSGRKNIQYF.

V gene TRBV29-1 combines with J gene TRBJ2-1; 8 bases agree with TRBD1. In germline, CDR1 is SQVTM, CDR2 ANQGSEA. Germline trimming cut 7 bases from V and 10 bases from J; bases unmatched to any gene: 6. This CDR3 is 11 amino acids long. This CDR3 reads CSGRTGNEQFF. In DNA form, the CDR3 reads TGCAGCGGGAGGACAGGGAACGAGCAGTTCTTC.

The table lists this clonotype with many counts. The gene calls are TRBV28 and TRBJ1-6; no firm D call. The CDR3 is made up of 13 amino acids. V lost 3 bases and J 8 bases, leaving 8 bases between the germline ends. Germline loops: CDR1 MDHEN, CDR2 SYDVKM. As DNA, the CDR3 is TGTGCCAGCAGTTTGGGTGAGGATTCACCCCTCCACTTT. Translating it yields CASSLGEDSPLHF.

V and J are TRBV20-1 and TRBJ2-3; no reliable D call. The CDR3 runs to 15 residues. Looked up from germline, CDR1 is DFQATT and CDR2 is SNEGSKA (reference sequence). Deletions cut 0 bases from V and 0 bases from J, with 10 bases between. The CDR3 DNA is TGCAGTGCTAGAGATCGGCTCACTAGCACAGATACGCAGTATTTT. The encoded protein is CSARDRLTSTDTQYF.

This clonotype was counted a few times. The V gene is TRBV29-1, the J gene TRBJ2-1, with D perhaps TRBD2 (6 bases). V lost 3 bases and J 3 bases, leaving 12 bases between the germline ends. Germline CDR1 and CDR2: SQVTM and ANQGSEA. The CDR3 runs 14 residues. DNA for the CDR3: TGCAGCGTTGATGCGGGAACCAACTACAATGAGCAGTTCTTC. This codes for CSVDAGTNYNEQFF.

The chain carries TRBV27 and TRBJ2-3, with 10 bases lining up with TRBD2. J was trimmed by 2 bases and V by 5 bases; bases with no gene match: 4. The germline gives CDR1 MNHEY, CDR2 SMNVEV (reference sequence). The CDR3 totals 15 residues. The chain's CDR3 is CASSKREGPTDTQYF. Written as DNA, the CDR3 is TGTGCCAGCAGTAAGCGGGAGGGCCCCACAGATACGCAGTATTTT.

The chain carries TRBV20-1 and TRBJ1-5; possible D gene TRBD1, 5 bases. Trimming shortened V by 5 bases and J by 5 bases, and 13 bases separated the two germline ends. The length of the CDR3 is 13 residues. Germline loops: CDR1 DFQATT, CDR2 SNEGSKA (reference sequence). In DNA, the CDR3 is TGCAGTGCTCCGGGACTAGGGGATCAGCCCCAGCATTTT. Translating it yields CSAPGLGDQPQHF.

This chain links TRBV28 with TRBJ2-1, with D uncertain. The CDR3 sequence is 14 residues long. The germline V gene has CDR1 MDHEN and CDR2 SYDVKM. V dropped 6 bases and J dropped 5 bases, with 14 bases sitting between them. The CDR3 coding sequence is TGTGCCAGCAGCCGCCGCGGCCGCGACAATGAGCAGTTCTTC. It is translated as CASSRRGRDNEQFF.

The gene calls are TRBV12-3 or TRBV12-4 and TRBJ2-1; D is uncertain. The CDR3 is made up of 14 amino acids. Deletions cut 3 bases from V and 6 bases from J, with 12 bases between. CDR3 residues: CASSFRTLFNEQFF. DNA for the CDR3: TGTGCCAGCAGTTTTAGGACCCTATTCAATGAGCAGTTCTTC.

This clonotype showed up many times. The CDR3 region has the DNA TGTGCCAGCCTTACCCGGACAGGGGGCCAGCCCCAGCATTTT. This encodes CASLTRTGGQPQHF. The V call is TRBV28, the J call TRBJ1-5; TRBD1 matches 11 bases. Germline V gives CDR1 MDHEN, CDR2 SYDVKM. The CDR3 runs 14 residues. Trimming removed 8 bases from V and 7 bases from J; junction bases left unmatched: 7.

This clonotype was counted a few times. A read error may produce the germline difference seen at one junction end. CDR3 bases: TGCAGTGCGAGAGGGCTAGATAATTACAATGAGCAGTTCTTC. It specifies CSARGLDNYNEQFF. The gene calls are TRBV20-1 and TRBJ2-1, with D maybe TRBD2 (5 bases). This CDR3 is built from 14 residues. Germline V CDR1 and CDR2: DFQATT, SNEGSKA (reference sequence).

This clonotype was seen only a few times. This chain joins TRBV28 and TRBJ2-7; D is perhaps TRBD1 (6 bases). Germline lookup yields CDR1 MDHEN and CDR2 SYDVKM. V dropped 5 bases and J dropped 6 bases, with 8 bases sitting between them. This CDR3 spans 11 amino acids. The CDR3 DNA reads as TGTGCCAGCAGTAGGACAGCCGAGCAGTACTTC. Translated, it gives CASSRTAEQYF.

The chain employs TRBV28 and TRBJ2-1, with D perhaps assigned TRBD1 or TRBD2 (5 bases each). CDR3 length equals 14 residues. Germline CDR1 and CDR2: MDHEN and SYDVKM. Trimming removed 4 bases at V and 4 bases at J, with 11 bases between. The CDR3 DNA follows: TGTGCCAGCAGTTGGGGGACCTCTTACAATGAGCAGTTCTTC. As protein: CASSWGTSYNEQFF.

V gene TRBV18 combines with J gene TRBJ2-1; D is uncertain. CDR1 and CDR2 from the germline V gene are KGHSH and LQKENI. The CDR3 consists of 13 residues. With 3 bases removed from V and 5 bases from J, the gap between germline ends came to 8 bases. CDR3 sequence: CASSPTTDNEQFF. In nucleotides, the CDR3 is TGTGCCAGCTCACCTACTACGGACAATGAGCAGTTCTTC.